This TCR beta chain was captured by sequencing in a study of blood T cells in healthy people across ages. CDR3 length: 14 residues. The V end was cut by 1 base, the J end by 5 bases, with 11 bases between. CDR1 LGHNA and CDR2 YSLEER come from the germline V gene. A J-beta primer mix and a sample-barcoded 5' primer were used in a second PCR of roughly 6 to 11 cycles. TCRdb re-derived calls from the 5' RACE reads in MiXCR, one entry per CDR3 protein. This sample has around 1,600,000 distinct CDR3 sequences; approximately 42% occur once, and the top ten carry approximately 4.1%. There were healthy Caucasian individuals from Russia, aged about 6 to 100, serving as donors.

The sequence derives from a woman aged 18-29 years in good health. V usage is TRBV4-3 and J usage is TRBJ1-1; D call uncertain. The sample taken for sequencing was blood. This CDR3 reads CASSQVQMGTEAFF. In DNA, the CDR3 is TGCGCCAGCAGCCAAGTTCAGATGGGGACTGAAGCTTTCTTT.